These T cell receptor beta chains were read from a single sample in a study of blood T cells in healthy people across ages. One entry per CDR3 protein results from TCRdb running MiXCR on the 5' RACE reads. In the table there are about 1.8 million distinct CDR3 sequences, roughly 49% of which are singletons. Sequenced: blood. The receptor set was obtained from a woman aged 40 to 50 in good health. CDR3s include the opening cysteine and the closing phenylalanine or tryptophan. D genes are given only for firm matches. Part of the rows lack a size; the others show once, few, many or a class for expanded clones.

j_call v_call clone_size d_call cdr3_length cdr3_aa cdr3_nt
TRBJ1-1 TRBV29-1 once NA 14 CSVDERLSRTEAFF TGCAGCGTTGATGAGAGGCTATCGAGGACTGAAGCTTTCTTT
TRBJ2-4 TRBV6-1 once TRBD1 11 CAGSTQGMEYF TGTGCCGGCAGTACACAGGGGATGGAGTACTTC
TRBJ2-7 TRBV6-5 NA TRBD2 15 CASSPSGGGTYEQYF TGTGCCAGCAGTCCCTCAGGCGGGGGGACCTACGAGCAGTACTTC
TRBJ1-2 TRBV12-3/TRBV12-4 NA TRBD1 18 CASSLARQGQSKDYGYTF TGTGCCAGCAGTTTAGCGAGACAGGGGCAAAGTAAGGACTATGGCTACACCTTC
TRBJ1-1 TRBV27 once NA 18 CASSSFRPGVFMNTEAFF TGTGCCAGCAGTTCATTCAGGCCAGGGGTCTTCATGAACACTGAAGCTTTCTTT
TRBJ2-1 TRBV28 NA NA 19 CASSLNFLGTGSSYNEQFF TGTGCCAGCAGTTTAAACTTTCTTGGAACAGGTAGCTCCTACAATGAGCAGTTCTTC
TRBJ2-1 TRBV5-1 NA NA 15 CASSQIGSSYNEPYF TGCGCCAGCAGCCAGATAGGCAGCTCCTACAATGAGCCGTACTTC
TRBJ2-1 TRBV4-3 few NA 14 CASSHGSGYNEQFF TGCGCCAGCAGCCATGGTTCGGGCTATAATGAGCAGTTCTTC
TRBJ2-3 TRBV20-1 NA NA 15 CSARERGSGTDTQYF TGCAGTGCTAGAGAAAGGGGTAGCGGCACAGATACGCAGTATTTT
TRBJ1-2 TRBV20-1 NA NA 13 CSARGAEGYDYTF TGCAGTGCTAGAGGGGCAGAAGGATATGACTACACCTTC
TRBJ2-4 TRBV27 NA TRBD2 16 CASSGRGGATKNIQYF TGTGCCAGCAGCGGGCGGGGGGGAGCTACCAAAAACATTCAGTACTTC
TRBJ2-7 TRBV29-1 NA TRBD1 14 CSVVLQGATYEQYF TGCAGCGTCGTCCTACAGGGGGCCACCTACGAGCAGTACTTC
TRBJ2-7 TRBV18 NA TRBD1 17 CASSATLTGGSYNEQYF TGTGCCAGCTCAGCTACCCTGACAGGGGGCTCCTACAATGAGCAGTACTTC
TRBJ2-5 TRBV18 NA NA 13 CASLPRGGETQYF TGTGCCAGCTTACCGAGGGGAGGAGAGACCCAGTACTTC
TRBJ2-1 TRBV20-1 NA TRBD1 16 CSARGRTGGGLGEQFF TGCAGTGCTAGAGGTCGGACAGGGGGCGGATTGGGTGAGCAGTTCTTC
TRBJ1-5 TRBV20-1 few TRBD1 14 CSASQGGSNQPQHF TGCAGTGCTAGCCAGGGGGGGAGCAATCAGCCCCAGCATTTT
TRBJ2-3 TRBV3-1 NA TRBD2 17 CASSQPLAGVSTDTQYF TGTGCCAGCAGCCAACCTCTAGCGGGGGTGAGCACAGATACGCAGTATTTT
TRBJ2-1 TRBV15 NA TRBD1 15 CATSRSQGPHNEQFF TGTGCCACCAGCCGATCACAGGGGCCCCACAATGAGCAGTTCTTC
TRBJ2-1 TRBV28 NA TRBD2 17 CASSLSRGLAGSNEQFF TGTGCCAGCAGTTTATCGCGGGGACTAGCGGGGAGCAATGAGCAGTTCTTC
TRBJ2-6 TRBV12-3/TRBV12-4 NA NA 12 CASKVGANVLTF TGTGCCAGTAAGGTGGGGGCCAACGTCCTGACTTTC
TRBJ1-5 TRBV20-1 NA TRBD1 15 CSARGGDRVNQPQHF TGCAGTGCTAGAGGAGGAGACAGGGTGAACCAGCCCCAGCATTTT
TRBJ2-5 TRBV6-5 many TRBD2 16 CASSYGLAGGQETQYF TGTGCCAGCAGTTACGGACTAGCGGGGGGCCAAGAGACCCAGTACTTC
TRBJ2-5 TRBV7-9 NA NA 13 CASSLASSLTQYF TGTGCCAGCAGCTTAGCGTCTTCCCTGACCCAGTACTTC
TRBJ2-1 TRBV27 few NA 15 CASSLRQGLGNEQFF TGTGCCAGCAGTCTCCGACAGGGACTAGGAAATGAGCAGTTCTTC
TRBJ2-1 TRBV29-1 NA TRBD2 14 CSVVGAGGRNEQFF TGCAGCGTTGTGGGGGCGGGGGGGAGGAATGAGCAGTTCTTC
TRBJ2-3 TRBV20-1 few TRBD1 13 CSAEGQSTDTQYF TGCAGTGCTGAGGGACAGTCTACAGATACGCAGTATTTT
TRBJ1-1 TRBV3-1 NA NA 14 CASSHLSGSTEAFF TGTGCCAGCAGCCATTTAAGCGGGAGCACTGAAGCTTTCTTT
TRBJ2-6 TRBV18 NA NA 14 CASSMGSGANVLTF TGTGCCAGCTCAATGGGGTCTGGGGCCAACGTCCTGACTTTC
TRBJ2-7 TRBV25-1 few NA 14 CASRSRGWGGEQYF TGTGCCAGCAGATCAAGGGGTTGGGGTGGCGAGCAGTACTTC
TRBJ2-7 TRBV20-1 few NA 14 CAGRGPTGNREQYF TGCGCGGGGCGAGGGCCTACAGGGAATCGGGAGCAGTACTTC
TRBJ1-1 TRBV6-5 NA NA 15 CASSSTRGRKTEAFF TGTGCCAGCAGTTCTACGCGGGGGCGCAAAACTGAAGCTTTCTTT
TRBJ1-2 TRBV6-1 few TRBD1 13 CASSERQGYGYTF TGCGCCAGCAGTGAGCGACAGGGCTATGGCTACACCTTC
TRBJ2-3 TRBV20-1 few TRBD2 15 CSARPSGGRTDTQYF TGCAGTGCTAGACCCAGCGGGGGCCGCACAGATACGCAGTATTTT
TRBJ2-1 TRBV28 NA NA 14 CASSLGPVYNEQFF TGTGCCAGCAGTTTAGGGCCGGTATACAATGAGCAGTTCTTC
TRBJ2-1 TRBV27 NA NA 14 CASSVPGENSEQFF TGTGCCAGCAGTGTACCCGGGGAGAACAGTGAGCAGTTCTTC